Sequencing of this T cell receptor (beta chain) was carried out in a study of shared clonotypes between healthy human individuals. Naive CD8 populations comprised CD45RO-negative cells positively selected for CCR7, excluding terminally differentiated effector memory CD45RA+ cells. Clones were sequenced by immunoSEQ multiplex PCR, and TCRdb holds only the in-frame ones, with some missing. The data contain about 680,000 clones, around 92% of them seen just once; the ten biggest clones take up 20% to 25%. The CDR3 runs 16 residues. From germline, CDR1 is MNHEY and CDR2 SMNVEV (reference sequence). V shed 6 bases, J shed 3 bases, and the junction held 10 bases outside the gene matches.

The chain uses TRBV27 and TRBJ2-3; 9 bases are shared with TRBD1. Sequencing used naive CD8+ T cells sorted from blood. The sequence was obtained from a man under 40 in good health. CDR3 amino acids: CASSSRTGEGTDTQYF. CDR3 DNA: TGTGCCAGCAGCTCCAGGACAGGGGAGGGGACAGATACGCAGTATTTT.